This record covers a single T cell receptor (beta chain). The record originates from a study of blood T cell repertoires in COVID-19. Study as a whole: Sources were T cells, B-cell-depleted T cells, or PBMCs; the material itself was cDNA or gDNA.

The CDR3 is 13 amino acids. The V end lost 0 bases, the J end lost 1 base, and 3 bases lay between the germline ends. Germline CDR1 reads MRHNA; CDR2 reads SNTAGT. Clones were sequenced by immunoSEQ multiplex PCR, and TCRdb holds only the in-frame ones, with some missing. In the table there are more than 200,000 clones, around nine tenths of which are singletons. The genes are TRBV6-4 and TRBJ1-1; D is ambiguous. Sequencing was done on a sample of peripheral blood. The origin of this receptor is a man aged 25 to 40 with active or convalescent COVID-19. CDR3 sequence (DNA): TGTGCCAGCAGTGACTCGAGGAACACTGAAGCTTTCTTT. Protein: CASSDSRNTEAFF.